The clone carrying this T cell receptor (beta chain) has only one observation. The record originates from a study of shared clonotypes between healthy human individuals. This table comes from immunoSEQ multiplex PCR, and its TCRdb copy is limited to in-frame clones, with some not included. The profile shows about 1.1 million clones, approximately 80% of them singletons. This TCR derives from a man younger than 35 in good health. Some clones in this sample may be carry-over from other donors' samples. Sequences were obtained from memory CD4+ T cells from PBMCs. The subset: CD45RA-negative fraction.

The CDR3 nucleotides read TGTGCCAGCAGCTTAGGGTCGGGGCATGAGCAGTTCTTC. Residues: CASSLGSGHEQFF. The chain employs TRBV7-8 and TRBJ2-1; the D gene could be TRBD1 or TRBD2 (5 bases each). V lost 1 base and J lost 8, with 9 bases in between. The V gene's germline CDR1 is SGHVS and CDR2 FQNEAQ. CDR3 length equals 13 residues.